Here is one TCR beta chain with its context. Antigen: not known. This specimen comes from a study of shared clonotypes between healthy human individuals. Overall study results and limits: Clonotypes shared by all four sorted-subset donors had higher generation probabilities than non-shared clonotypes.

CDR3 length: 12 residues. In germline, CDR1 is SGHNT, CDR2 YENEEA. The V end lost 5 bases, the J end lost 4 bases, and 6 bases lay between the germline ends. Sequenced by immunoSEQ multiplex PCR; TCRdb stores in-frame clones only, minus some. The sample records a few million clones, approximately 95% being singletons. This receptor was identified in a man between 18 and 29 years old in good health. Some clones in this sample may be carry-over from other donors' samples. The V gene is TRBV11-3, the J gene TRBJ2-1; the D is unclear. The sample consisted of naive CD4+ T cells from PBMCs. The sample's subset: CD45RA+ positively selected. As DNA, the CDR3 is TGTGCCAGCAGCAACGTATACAATGAGCAGTTCTTC. This sequence encodes CASSNVYNEQFF.